This T cell receptor (beta chain) was obtained from a study of blood T cell repertoires in COVID-19. Study overall: Some COVID-19 samples were acute and others convalescent; all came from the United States, Italy and Spain.

This CDR3 spans 13 amino acids. CDR1 is GTSNPN, CDR2 SVGIG, per germline (reference sequence). Trimming removed 0 bases at V and 5 bases at J, with 10 bases between. Under the authors' procedure: Amplification from reference gene primers served as the basis for estimated nucleated cell counts. The repertoire was sequenced with immunoSEQ multiplex PCR; TCRdb's copy has only in-frame clones and lacks some. V and J calls and clone size are those listed in that table; D and trimming were worked out from the DNA. The sample carries tens of thousands of clones, roughly 94% recorded once. This clonotype originated in a man aged 45-60 years with active COVID-19. Sequenced: peripheral blood. The chain employs TRBV30 and TRBJ2-5, with D possibly matching TRBD2 (5 bases). The CDR3 coding sequence is TGTGCCTGGAGTGTTTCGGGGTCGGAGACCCAGTACTTC. Protein product: CAWSVSGSETQYF.